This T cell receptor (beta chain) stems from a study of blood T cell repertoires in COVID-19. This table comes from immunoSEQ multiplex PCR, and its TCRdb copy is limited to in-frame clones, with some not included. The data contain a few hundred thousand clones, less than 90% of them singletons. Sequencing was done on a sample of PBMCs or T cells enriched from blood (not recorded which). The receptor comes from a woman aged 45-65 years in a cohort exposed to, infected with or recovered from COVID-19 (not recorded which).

CDR3 protein: CSVQMRGTNTDTQYF. DNA for the CDR3: TGCAGCGTTCAGATGCGGGGGACTAACACAGATACGCAGTATTTT. This sequence joins TRBV29-1 and TRBJ2-3; the match to TRBD2 covers 7 bases. The CDR3 is 15 residues long. V shed 5 bases, J shed 2 bases, and the junction held 10 bases outside the gene matches. Germline V gene lookup returns CDR1 SQVTM and CDR2 ANQGSEA.